Listed below are T cell receptor beta chains from one sample, sequenced in a study of blood T cell repertoires in COVID-19. Libraries were prepared by immunoSEQ multiplex PCR; TCRdb keeps only in-frame clonotypes and omits some of them. Of a few hundred thousand clones detected, about 91% appear once; the ten largest clones hold roughly 12%. The specimen was peripheral blood. Source of these receptors: a woman in her fifties or sixties with COVID-19, enrolled during active disease. The CDR3 runs from the conserved cysteine through the conserved F or W. The D gene is left open where the match is weak. Rows give clone size only sometimes, using once, few, many, or a class for an expanded clone.

j_call,d_call,v_call,clone_size,cdr3_nt,cdr3_aa
TRBJ1-2,.,TRBV6-5,.,TGTGCCAGCAGTTACTCGCGGGGGCCTAATGGCTACACCTTC,CASSYSRGPNGYTF
TRBJ1-2,.,TRBV6-5,.,TGTGCCAGCAGACAACGGACAGCCCACTATGGCTACACCTTC,CASRQRTAHYGYTF
TRBJ2-7,TRBD1,TRBV5-1,.,TGCGCCAGCAGCCCGACAGGGGCCTACGAGCAGTACTTC,CASSPTGAYEQYF
TRBJ2-2,TRBD2,TRBV27,.,TGTGCCAGCAGTTCCGGACTAGCCGGGGAGCTGTTTTTT,CASSSGLAGELFF
TRBJ2-7,.,TRBV5-1,.,TGCGCCAGCAGCTTGGCCGACAGTGTCTACGAGCAGTACTTC,CASSLADSVYEQYF
TRBJ1-2,.,TRBV19,.,TGTGCCAGTTGTTTAACAGCCCGGGGCTATGGCTACACCTTC,CASCLTARGYGYTF
TRBJ2-1,.,TRBV9,.,TGTGCCAGCGATCGATTGGGGACTTTGAGCTCCTACAATGAGCAGTTCTTC,CASDRLGTLSSYNEQFF
TRBJ1-5,.,TRBV6-2/TRBV6-3,once,TGTGCCAGCAGTCTAAGGGGTCGTTCATCGGCCCAGCATTTT,CASSLRGRSSAQHF
TRBJ2-7,.,TRBV19,few,TGTGCCAGTAGTGCTACAGGCTACGAGCAGTACTTC,CASSATGYEQYF
TRBJ1-5,.,TRBV20-1,few,TGCAGTGCTCGTGAGGGGCTTAGCAATCAGCCCCAGCATTTT,CSAREGLSNQPQHF
TRBJ2-3,.,TRBV7-7,.,TGTGCCAGCAGCCTGATGGGGGCGAGAGATACGCAGTATTTT,CASSLMGARDTQYF
TRBJ1-2,TRBD1,TRBV24-1,few,TGTGCCACCAGTGATCCACAGGGGGTCTATGGCTACACCTTC,CATSDPQGVYGYTF
TRBJ2-3,TRBD2,TRBV20-1,.,TGCAGTGCAACTGAGGGAGGGCCGCAGTATTTT,CSATEGGPQYF
TRBJ1-5,TRBD1,TRBV6-4,.,TGTGCCAGCTCGAAGGGACAGGGACCCAATTATAGCAATCAGCCCCAGCATTTT,CASSKGQGPNYSNQPQHF
TRBJ1-1,.,TRBV2,.,TGTGCCAGCAGTATCCCCGGGACAATGAACACTGAAGCTTTCTTT,CASSIPGTMNTEAFF
TRBJ1-5,TRBD1,TRBV2,.,TGTGCCAGCAGTATGGACAGGGGGAGCAATCAGCCCCAGCATTTT,CASSMDRGSNQPQHF